This T cell receptor beta chain was sequenced in a study of breast tumors, draining lymph nodes, adjacent tissues. Whole-study results and caveats: Tumor TCR diversity was below lymph nodes but above nontumor tissue.

Germline assignment: CDR1 MDHEN and CDR2 SYDVKM. The CDR3 extends over 14 amino acids. V dropped 2 bases and J dropped 4 bases, with 9 bases sitting between them. TCRdb re-analysed the multiplex PCR reads in MiXCR, keeping a single row per CDR3 protein. This table has about 180,000 distinct CDR3 sequences, 30% to 35% appearing once. On this clonotype: Antigen: not known.

Breast cancer patients provided tissue from their axillary draining lymph nodes. The chain has TRBV28 and TRBJ1-3; no definite D call. This TCR was recovered from a female donor with breast cancer. Some clones in this sample may be carry-over from other donors' samples. The material sequenced was axillary lymph node tissue. CDR3 sequence reads: CASSLRVGGNTIYF. The CDR3 DNA reads TGTGCCAGCAGTTTAAGGGTAGGGGGAAACACCATATATTTT.